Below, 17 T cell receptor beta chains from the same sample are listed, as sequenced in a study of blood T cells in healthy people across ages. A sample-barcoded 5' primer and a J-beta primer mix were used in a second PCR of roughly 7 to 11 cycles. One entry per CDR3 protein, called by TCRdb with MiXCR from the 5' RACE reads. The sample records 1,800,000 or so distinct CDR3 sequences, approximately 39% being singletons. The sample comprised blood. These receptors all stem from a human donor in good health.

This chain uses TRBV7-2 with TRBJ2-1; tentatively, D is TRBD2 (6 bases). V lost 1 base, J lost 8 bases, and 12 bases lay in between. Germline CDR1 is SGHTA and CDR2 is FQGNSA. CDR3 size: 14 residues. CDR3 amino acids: CASSLELAFYEQFF. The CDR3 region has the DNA TGTGCCAGCAGCTTAGAACTAGCCTTCTATGAGCAGTTCTTC. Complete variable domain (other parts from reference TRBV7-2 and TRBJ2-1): GAGVSQSPSNKVTEKGKDVELRCDPISGHTALYWYRQSLGQGLEFLIYFQGNSAPDKSGLPSDRFSAERTGGSVSTLTIQRTQQEDSAVYLCASSLELAFYEQFFGPGTRLTVL.

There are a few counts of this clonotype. The CDR3, as DNA: TGCGCCAGCAGCAGCGAGGGAATAGCGGGGAGCTCCTACGAGCAGTACTTC. Protein: CASSSEGIAGSSYEQYF. The rearrangement joins TRBV5-1 to TRBJ2-7; 8 nucleotides match TRBD2. Germline V CDR1 and CDR2: SGHRS, YFSETQ. The V segment lost 4 bases and the J segment 0 bases; nucleotides outside the gene matches: 12. This CDR3 contains 17 residues.

CDR3: CSANGEDQETQFF. The CDR3 DNA is TGCAGTGCTAACGGCGAAGACCAAGAGACCCAGTTCTTC. The chain employs TRBV20-1 and TRBJ2-5; D is uncertain. The J call could be wrong; TRBJ2-1 is a better fit for the DNA end. This CDR3 comprises 13 residues. Germline V lookup: CDR1 DFQATT, CDR2 SNEGSKA (reference sequence).

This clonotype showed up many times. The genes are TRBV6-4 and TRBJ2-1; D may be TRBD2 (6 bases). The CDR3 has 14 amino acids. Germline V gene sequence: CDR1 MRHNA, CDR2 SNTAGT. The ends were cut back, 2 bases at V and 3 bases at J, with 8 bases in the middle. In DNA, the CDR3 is TGTGCCAGCAGTGACGGGACTGACTACAATGAGCAGTTCTTC. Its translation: CASSDGTDYNEQFF.

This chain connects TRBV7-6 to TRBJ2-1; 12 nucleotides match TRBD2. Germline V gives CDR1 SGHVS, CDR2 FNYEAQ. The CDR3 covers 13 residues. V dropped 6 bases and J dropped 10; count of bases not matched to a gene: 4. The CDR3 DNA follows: TGTGCCAGCAGGACTAGCGGGAGACCCGAGCAGTTCTTC. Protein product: CASRTSGRPEQFF. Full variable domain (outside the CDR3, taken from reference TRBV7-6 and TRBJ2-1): GAGVSQSPRYKVTKRGQDVALRCDPISGHVSLYWYRQALGQGPEFLTYFNYEAQQDKSGLPNDRFSAERPEGSISTLTIQRTEQRDSAMYRCASRTSGRPEQFFGPGTRLTVL.

CDR3 in amino acids: CSALAFGQGMGEQYF. In DNA, the CDR3 is TGCAGTGCATTAGCTTTCGGACAGGGGATGGGCGAGCAGTACTTC. This chain connects TRBV20-1 to TRBJ2-1; 9 bases agree with TRBD1. The J call is doubtful: the DNA matches TRBJ2-7 better. Germline CDR1 is DFQATT and CDR2 is SNEGSKA (reference sequence). This CDR3 has 15 residues.

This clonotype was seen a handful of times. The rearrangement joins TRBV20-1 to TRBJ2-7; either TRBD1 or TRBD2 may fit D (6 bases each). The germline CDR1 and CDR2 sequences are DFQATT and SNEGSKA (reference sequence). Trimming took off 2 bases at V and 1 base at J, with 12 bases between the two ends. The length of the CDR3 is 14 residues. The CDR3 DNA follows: TGCAGTGCTAGAAAAAGGGGGGAATCCTACGAGCAGTACTTC. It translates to CSARKRGESYEQYF.

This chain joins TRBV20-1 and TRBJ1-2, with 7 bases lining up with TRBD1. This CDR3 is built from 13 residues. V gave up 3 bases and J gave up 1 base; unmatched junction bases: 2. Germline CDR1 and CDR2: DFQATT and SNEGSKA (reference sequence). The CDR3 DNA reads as TGCAGTGCTAGGACAGGGAATAACTATGGCTACACCTTC. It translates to CSARTGNNYGYTF.

Written as DNA, the CDR3 is TGTGCCACCAGCCCTTACAACAGGGCGGAGGAATATTTT. This sequence encodes CATSPYNRAEEYF. The V and J genes are TRBV15 and TRBJ1-3, with a weak D call TRBD1 (6 bases). Trimming took off 5 bases at V and 15 bases at J, with 20 bases between the two ends. The CDR3 sequence is 13 residues long. CDR1 LNHNV and CDR2 YYDKDF come from the germline V gene (reference sequence).

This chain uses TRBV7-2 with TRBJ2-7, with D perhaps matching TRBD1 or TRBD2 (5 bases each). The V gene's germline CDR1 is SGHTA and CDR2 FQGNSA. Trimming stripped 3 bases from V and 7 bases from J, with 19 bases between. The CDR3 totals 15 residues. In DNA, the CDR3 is TGTGCCAGCAGCTTTACATCCGGGGCGCCTGGAGAGCAGTACTTC. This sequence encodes CASSFTSGAPGEQYF.

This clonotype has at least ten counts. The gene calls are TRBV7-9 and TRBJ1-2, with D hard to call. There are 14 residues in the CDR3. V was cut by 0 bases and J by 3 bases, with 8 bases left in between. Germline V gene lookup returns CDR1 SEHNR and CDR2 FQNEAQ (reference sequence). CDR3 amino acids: CASSLAGDYYGYTF. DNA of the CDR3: TGTGCCAGCAGCTTAGCTGGTGATTACTATGGCTACACCTTC.

Here the CDR3 DNA reads TGCGCCAGCACGGTAGCGGGGGGAACAGATACGCAGTATTTT. Its translation is CASTVAGGTDTQYF. The chain combines TRBV5-1 with TRBJ2-3, with 10 bases matching TRBD2. From germline, CDR1 is SGHRS and CDR2 YFSETQ. Trimming took 6 bases from V and 3 from J; bases not matched to a gene: 4. This CDR3 contains 14 residues.

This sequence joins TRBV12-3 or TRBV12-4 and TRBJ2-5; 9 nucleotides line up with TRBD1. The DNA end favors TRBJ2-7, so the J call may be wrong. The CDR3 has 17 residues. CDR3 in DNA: TGTGCCAGCAGTTACGAAACCGGGACAGGGAAGAGGCACGAGCAGTACTTC. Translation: CASSYETGTGKRHEQYF.

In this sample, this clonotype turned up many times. CDR3 DNA sequence: TGTGCCAGCAGTGAAAGGGTACAGGGAAGCATTCAGTACTTC. It yields the protein CASSERVQGSIQYF. V gene TRBV2 combines with J gene TRBJ2-4; tentatively, D is TRBD1 (6 bases). This CDR3 region has 14 residues. V was cut by 2 bases and J by 9 bases, with 14 bases left in between. Germline V gives CDR1 SNHLY, CDR2 FYNNEI.

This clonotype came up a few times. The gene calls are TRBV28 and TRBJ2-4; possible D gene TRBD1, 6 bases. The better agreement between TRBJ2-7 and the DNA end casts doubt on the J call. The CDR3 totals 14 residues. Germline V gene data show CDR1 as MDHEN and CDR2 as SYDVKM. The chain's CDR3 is CASSLELQGYEQYF. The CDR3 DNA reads TGTGCCAGCAGTTTAGAGCTACAGGGCTACGAGCAGTACTTC.

The CDR3: CASSPSGLAESEQFF. The CDR3 nucleotides read TGTGCCAGCAGCCCCTCGGGACTAGCAGAGAGTGAGCAGTTCTTC. The chain couples TRBV7-3 to TRBJ2-1; 9 bases are a match to TRBD2. V shed 5 bases and J 9 bases; nucleotides not matched to a gene: 11. The CDR3 length is 15 residues. Germline V gene sequence: CDR1 SGHTA, CDR2 FQGTGA.

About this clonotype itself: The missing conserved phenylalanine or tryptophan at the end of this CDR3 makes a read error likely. The CDR3 protein is CASSYPGGGRTDTQYL. The CDR3 nucleotides are TGTGCCAGCAGTTACCCGGGTGGAGGCCGCACAGATACGCAGTATTTG. The chain couples TRBV6-5 to TRBJ2-3; a possible D gene is TRBD2 (5 bases). The length of the CDR3 is 16 residues. V shed 2 bases and J shed 1 base, with 13 bases lying between them. Germline lookup yields CDR1 MNHEY and CDR2 SVGAGI.